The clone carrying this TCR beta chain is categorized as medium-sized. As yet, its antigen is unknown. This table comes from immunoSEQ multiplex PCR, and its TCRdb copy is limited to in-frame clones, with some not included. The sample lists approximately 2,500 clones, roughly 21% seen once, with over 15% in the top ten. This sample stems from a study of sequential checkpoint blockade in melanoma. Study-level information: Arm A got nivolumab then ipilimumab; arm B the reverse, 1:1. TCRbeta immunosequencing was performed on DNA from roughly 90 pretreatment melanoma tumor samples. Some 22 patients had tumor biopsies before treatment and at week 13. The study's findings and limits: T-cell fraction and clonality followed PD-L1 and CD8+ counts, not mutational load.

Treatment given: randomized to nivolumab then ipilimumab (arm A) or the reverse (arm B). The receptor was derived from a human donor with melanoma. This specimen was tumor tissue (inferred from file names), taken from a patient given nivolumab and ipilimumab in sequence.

CDR3 DNA sequence: TGTGCCAGCAGCACAACACAGGGGATAGTTGAGCAGTTCTTC. Protein sequence: CASSTTQGIVEQFF. The chain uses TRBV11-3 and TRBJ2-1; 7 nucleotides match TRBD1. The length of the CDR3 is 14 residues. Germline CDR1 SGHNT, CDR2 YENEEA. The V and J ends lost 5 bases and 9 bases, in that order; junction bases with no gene match: 10. Looking up the rest from reference TRBV11-3 and TRBJ2-1 gives the full variable domain: EAGVVQSPRYKIIEKKQPVAFWCNPISGHNTLYWYLQNLGQGPELLIRYENEEAVDDSQLPKDRFSAERLKGVDSTLKIQPAELGDSAVYLCASSTTQGIVEQFFGPGTRLTVL.